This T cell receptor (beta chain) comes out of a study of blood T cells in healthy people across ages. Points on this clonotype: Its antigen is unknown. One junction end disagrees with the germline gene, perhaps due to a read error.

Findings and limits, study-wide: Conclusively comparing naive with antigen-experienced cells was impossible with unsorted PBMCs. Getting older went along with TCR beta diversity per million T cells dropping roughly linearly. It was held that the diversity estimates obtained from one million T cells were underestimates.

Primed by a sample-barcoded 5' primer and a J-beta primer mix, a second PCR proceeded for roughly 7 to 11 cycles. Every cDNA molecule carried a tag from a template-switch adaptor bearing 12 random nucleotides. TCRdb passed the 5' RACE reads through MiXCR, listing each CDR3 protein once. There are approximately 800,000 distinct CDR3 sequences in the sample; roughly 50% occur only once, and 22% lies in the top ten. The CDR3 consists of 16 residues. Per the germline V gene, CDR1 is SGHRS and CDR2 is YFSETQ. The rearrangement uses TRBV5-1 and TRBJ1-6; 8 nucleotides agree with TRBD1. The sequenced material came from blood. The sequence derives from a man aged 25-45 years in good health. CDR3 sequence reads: CASSWGPGQDNSPLHF. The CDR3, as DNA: TGCGCCAGTAGCTGGGGCCCGGGACAGGATAATTCACCCCTCCACTTT.